These 18 T cell receptor beta chains were all obtained from the same sample, sequenced in a study of response to subunit inactivated influenza vaccine (dated by TCRdb to 2016 to 2018). Library preparation used RT-PCR. Sequencing took place on an Illumina HiSeq 2500. Using fastp at Q25 and MiXCR, TCRdb reprocessed the public reads and kept productive beta chains. Duplicate CDR3 protein sequences are folded into a single record with the most common DNA and genes. The sample table contains hundreds of thousands of distinct CDR3 sequences; only one count was recorded for 11% to 15% of them. 7.6% of the sample is in the top ten clones. The starting material was PBMCs from blood, obtained 14 days before vaccination. Receptors originate from a man aged 50 to 59 who received an inactivated influenza vaccine. Donor details come from another sample of the same person, matched by shared clones.

This clonotype was detected a few times. The rearrangement links TRBV12-3 or TRBV12-4 to TRBJ1-1; maybe TRBD1 (5 bases). V was pared by 5 bases and J by 1 base, with 14 bases between. This CDR3 is built from 15 residues. CDR3: CASSLRGGTNTEAFF. The CDR3 coding sequence is TGTGCCAGCAGTCTCCGGGGAGGGACGAACACTGAAGCTTTCTTT.

This rearrangement joins TRBV27 to TRBJ2-3; the match to TRBD2 covers 7 bases. The CDR3 has 15 residues. V shed 7 bases, J shed 1 base, and the junction held 8 bases outside the gene matches. Looked up from germline, CDR1 is MNHEY and CDR2 is SMNVEV (reference sequence). The CDR3 protein is CASTPSTSGTDTQYF. DNA for the CDR3: TGTGCCAGCACCCCTTCAACTAGCGGCACAGATACGCAGTATTTT.

The chain links TRBV2 to TRBJ2-1, with a weak D call TRBD2 (5 bases). This CDR3 comprises 16 residues. Germline V gene data show CDR1 as SNHLY and CDR2 as FYNNEI. Trimming shortened V by 0 bases and J by 2 bases, and 11 bases separated the two germline ends. CDR3 sequence: CASSEASGMTYNEQFF. The CDR3 DNA reads TGTGCCAGCAGTGAAGCGTCGGGAATGACCTACAATGAGCAGTTCTTC. Full variable domain (remainder filled in from reference TRBV2 and TRBJ2-1): EPEVTQTPSHQVTQMGQEVILRCVPISNHLYFYWYRQILGQKVEFLVSFYNNEISEKSEIFDDQFSVERPDGSNFTLKIRSTKLEDSAMYFCASSEASGMTYNEQFFGPGTRLTVL.

This chain joins TRBV6-1 and TRBJ2-2; 13 nucleotides align to TRBD2. This CDR3 is built from 17 residues. Germline lookup yields CDR1 MNHNS and CDR2 SASEGT. V shed 6 bases, J shed 0 bases, and the junction held 4 bases outside the gene matches. Here the CDR3 reads CASSRGLAGANTGELFF. The CDR3 DNA sequence: TGTGCCAGCAGCCGCGGACTAGCGGGAGCGAACACCGGGGAGCTGTTTTTT.

V usage is TRBV4-1 and J usage is TRBJ2-2, with D tentatively TRBD1 (5 bases). CDR3 size: 15 residues. Trimming stripped 7 bases from V and 2 bases from J, with 14 bases between. Germline V gene data show CDR1 as MGHRA and CDR2 as YSYEKL. CDR3 sequence: CASKTTDLNTGELFF. For the CDR3, the DNA is TGCGCCAGCAAGACGACAGATCTTAACACCGGGGAGCTGTTTTTT.

This clonotype was seen repeatedly, ten times or more. V gene TRBV5-1 combines with J gene TRBJ2-7; TRBD1 might be the D (8 bases). The CDR3 has 13 amino acids. In germline, CDR1 is SGHRS, CDR2 YFSETQ. The V and J ends lost 4 bases and 7 bases respectively, with 15 bases between them. CDR3 bases: TGCGCCAGCAGCCCAGGACAGGGAGGGGAGCAGTACTTC. This codes for CASSPGQGGEQYF.

A few counts support this clonotype. The chain couples TRBV15 to TRBJ2-3, with unresolved D. Trimming removed 5 bases at V and 0 bases at J, with 12 bases between. Germline V lookup: CDR1 LNHNV, CDR2 YYDKDF (reference sequence). The CDR3 runs to 15 residues. CDR3 loop: CATSPPDFSTDTQYF. The DNA for the CDR3 is TGTGCCACCAGCCCACCTGACTTTAGCACAGATACGCAGTATTTT.

This chain joins TRBV9 and TRBJ2-2; D unresolved. Germline values: CDR1 SGDLS, CDR2 YYNGEE. V lost 0 bases and J 4 bases, leaving 4 bases between the germline ends. CDR3 length equals 13 residues. CDR3 sequence: CASSVESTGELFF. The CDR3 DNA reads as TGTGCCAGCAGCGTAGAAAGCACCGGGGAGCTGTTTTTT.

The rearrangement uses TRBV7-3 and TRBJ1-2, with a weak D call TRBD1 (6 bases). V lost 11 bases, J lost 3 bases, and 19 bases lay in between. From germline, CDR1 is SGHTA and CDR2 FQGTGA. This CDR3 has 14 amino acids. CDR3 in amino acids: CACGGGSFDYGYTF. DNA of the CDR3: TGTGCCTGCGGGGGGGGCAGCTTTGACTATGGCTACACCTTC.

This clonotype was detected a few times. This chain uses TRBV5-6 with TRBJ2-1, with a possible D match to TRBD2 (7 bases). The CDR3 has 18 amino acids. Trimming pared 0 bases from V and 7 bases from J, leaving 23 bases between. In germline, CDR1 is SGHDT, CDR2 YYEEEE. CDR3 loop: CASSLVPGGPEEGNEQFF. The CDR3 DNA is TGTGCCAGCAGCTTGGTACCCGGGGGGCCCGAAGAAGGGAATGAGCAGTTCTTC. The full variable domain, rest sourced from reference TRBV5-6 and TRBJ2-1, is DAGVTQSPTHLIKTRGQQVTLRCSPKSGHDTVSWYQQALGQGPQFIFQYYEEEERQRGNFPDRFSGHQFPNYSSELNVNALLLGDSALYLCASSLVPGGPEEGNEQFFGPGTRLTVL.

This clonotype occurred many times. The chain recombines TRBV5-1 with TRBJ1-1; D call uncertain. The CDR3 covers 15 residues. Germline CDR1 SGHRS, CDR2 YFSETQ. Trimming removed 0 bases at V and 10 bases at J, with 19 bases between. CDR3 DNA sequence: TGCGCCAGCAGCTTGGGGGATCTGGGCGGCGGAACAGCTTTCTTT. Its protein is CASSLGDLGGGTAFF.

The gene calls are TRBV4-1 and TRBJ2-5; TRBD1 matches at 7 bases. Germline V CDR1 and CDR2: MGHRA, YSYEKL. The J segment lost 5 bases and the V segment lost 3 bases, leaving 9 bases of the junction unmatched. This CDR3 has 15 residues. The CDR3 is CASSQPGQSYETQYF. In DNA, the CDR3 is TGCGCCAGCAGCCAGCCGGGACAGTCGTACGAGACCCAGTACTTC.

The chain joins TRBV4-1 to TRBJ2-3; 7 bases agree with TRBD2. Germline V gene data show CDR1 as MGHRA and CDR2 as YSYEKL. V shed 1 base and J 5 bases; nucleotides not matched to a gene: 12. The CDR3 is 17 amino acids. CDR3 bases: TGCGCCAGCAGCCAAGGGGGCGGGAGTGGAGTGGGAGATACGCAGTATTTT. Its protein product is CASSQGGGSGVGDTQYF.

This clonotype was seen a few times. V gene TRBV6-2 or TRBV6-3 combines with J gene TRBJ2-7; 7 bases align to TRBD2. This CDR3 region has 17 residues. Germline assignment: CDR1 MNHEY and CDR2 SVGEGT. With V trimmed by 6 bases and J by 4 bases, 18 bases remained unmatched. The CDR3 coding sequence is TGTGCCAGCAGCGAAGACCCTAGCGGCATTGGGACTTACGAGCAGTACTTC. It yields the protein CASSEDPSGIGTYEQYF.

This clonotype was observed a handful of times. This sequence joins TRBV4-3 and TRBJ2-7; TRBD1 might be the D (6 bases). CDR1 LGHNA and CDR2 YSLEER come from the germline V gene. There are 18 residues in the CDR3. The V and J ends lost 0 bases and 5 bases respectively, with 23 bases between them. As DNA, the CDR3 is TGCGCCAGCAGCCAAGATTATTTTAGCCGGGTACAGGGTCACGAGCAGTACTTC. Amino acids: CASSQDYFSRVQGHEQYF.

J is TRBJ2-1 and V is TRBV5-1; TRBD1 matches at 11 bases. Germline lookup yields CDR1 SGHRS and CDR2 YFSETQ. The CDR3 covers 15 residues. Germline trimming cut 3 bases from V and 5 bases from J; bases unmatched to any gene: 4. CDR3 nucleotide sequence: TGCGCCAGCAGCTATGGGGACAGGGGGAACAATGAGCAGTTCTTC. As protein: CASSYGDRGNNEQFF.

This clonotype has only a few counts. The chain recombines TRBV10-3 with TRBJ2-7, with a weak D call TRBD2 (5 bases). V gave up 10 bases and J gave up 0 bases, with 13 bases separating them. CDR1 ENHRY and CDR2 SYGVKD come from the germline V gene. This CDR3 is 13 amino acids long. In DNA, the CDR3 is TGTGCCACAACCCGAGGGAGCTCCTACGAGCAGTACTTC. This encodes CATTRGSSYEQYF.

The chain links TRBV6-2 or TRBV6-3 to TRBJ1-2; TRBD1 is a possible D gene (5 bases). CDR3 length: 14 amino acids. Trimming took off 6 bases at V and 8 bases at J, with 19 bases between the two ends. Germline lookup yields CDR1 MNHEY and CDR2 SVGEGT. CDR3 coding DNA: TGTGCCAGCAGCCACGGACCGGGACTAAGCGGCTACACCTTC. Its protein is CASSHGPGLSGYTF.